Listed below are T cell receptor beta chains from one sample, sequenced in a study of liver allograft versus peripheral blood T cells. From the reads, TCRdb called clonotypes with MiXCR, one entry per CDR3 protein. The data contain 950 to 1,500 distinct CDR3 sequences, about 17% of them singletons. The receptors originated from a human patient who had a liver transplant. Among the T cells, some may be from the graft donor. Both conserved end residues are part of each CDR3. The D gene is left open where the match is weak. Expanded clones are given a class, and other clones once, few, many or no size at all.

TRBJ1-5 - large TRBV6-1 TGTGCCAGCAGTGAGGGGCCTGGCAATCAGCCCCAGCATTTT CASSEGPGNQPQHF
TRBJ2-2 - - TRBV10-2 TGCGCCAGCAGTGAGGAAGACAGGGAGGGCGGCGGGGAGCTGTTTTTT CASSEEDREGGGELFF
TRBJ2-3 - medium-sized TRBV28 TGTGCCACCCAACCCGCGAGCTATCTCAAAAGCACAGATACGCAGTATTTT CATQPASYLKSTDTQYF
TRBJ2-7 TRBD1 many TRBV9 TGTGCCAGCAGCGCCCAGAGGGACAGGGGGTCCCACGAGCAGTACTTC CASSAQRDRGSHEQYF
TRBJ1-1 - large TRBV19 TGTGCCAGTACCGATAAGTCGGGGGCCACTGAAGCTTTCTTT CASTDKSGATEAFF
TRBJ1-1 - medium-sized TRBV28 TGTGCCAGCAGTTTAGTTCTGAACACTGAAGCTTTCTTT CASSLVLNTEAFF
TRBJ1-2 TRBD1 - TRBV6-1 TGTGCCAGCAGTCCGGCCCCGGACAGGTCGGCGGGTGGTGGCTACACCTTC CASSPAPDRSAGGGYTF
TRBJ2-1 - - TRBV29-1 TGCAGCGTTGGGGGTGCGGGCCACTATGACAATGAGCAGTTC CSVGGAGHYDNEQF
TRBJ2-7 TRBD2 - TRBV20-1 TGCAGTGCTAGTAACCCGTCCCTAGCGGGAGGGTTATACGAGCAGTACTTC CSASNPSLAGGLYEQYF
TRBJ2-1 - - TRBV28 TGTGCCAGCAGTCAAGCCGTCTGGGAGCAGTTCTTC CASSQAVWEQFF
TRBJ2-5 TRBD2 large TRBV6-5 TGTGCCAGCAGCCCACTAGCGGGGGGGCCAGAGACCCAGTACTTC CASSPLAGGPETQYF
TRBJ2-2 TRBD1 large TRBV24-1 TGTGCCACCAGTGACTCGGGACAGTACAAAGGGGACACCGGGGAGCTGTTTTTT CATSDSGQYKGDTGELFF
TRBJ2-7 - few TRBV28 TGTGCCAGCAGTCTCTACGAGCAGTACTTC CASSLYEQYF
TRBJ2-6 TRBD1 large TRBV27 TGTGCCAGCAGTGCTCCGCCACGACAGGGATCTGGGGCCAACGTCCTGACTTTC CASSAPPRQGSGANVLTF
TRBJ2-7 TRBD1 large TRBV6-6 TGTGCCAGCAGGGCGACAGGGCGGGTTGGGTCCTACGAGCAGTACTTC CASRATGRVGSYEQYF
TRBJ2-1 - medium-sized TRBV9 TGTGCCAGCAGCGTAGCTACAAGAACCAATGAGCAGTTCTTC CASSVATRTNEQFF
TRBJ2-7 - medium-sized TRBV5-5 TGTGCCAGCAGACCTGGGACCCTATTCGAGCAGTACTTC CASRPGTLFEQYF
TRBJ1-1 - - TRBV6-6 TGTGCCAGCAGTTGGACCGTTGAAGCTTTCTTT CASSWTVEAFF
TRBJ2-4 - medium-sized TRBV5-6 TGTGCCAGCAGCTTGGGCGTACCCGTCCGAATGGCCAAAAACATTCAGTACTTC CASSLGVPVRMAKNIQYF
TRBJ1-1 TRBD1 - TRBV2 TGTGCCAACGGACAGGGGGGGTACACTGAAGCTTTCTTT CANGQGGYTEAFF
TRBJ2-7 TRBD2 medium-sized TRBV14 TGTGCCAGCAGCCAAGAACTAGCGCCTTCCTACGAGCAGTACTTC CASSQELAPSYEQYF
TRBJ2-7 - few TRBV27 TGTGCCAGCAGTCAAGGGGGGGCGGCGTACGAGCAGTACTTC CASSQGGAAYEQYF
TRBJ2-7 - medium-sized TRBV28 TGTGCCAGCACCCCGGAGGCCTTCTACGAGCAGTACTTC CASTPEAFYEQYF
TRBJ2-2 - - TRBV9 TGTGCCAGCAGCGTAAGGGGACCTCCCAACACCGGGGAGCTGTTTTTT CASSVRGPPNTGELFF
TRBJ2-7 TRBD1 large TRBV29-1 TGCAGCGTTGAGACAGGGCCAATTCCTGGCGAGCAGTACTTC CSVETGPIPGEQYF
TRBJ1-5 - hyperexpanded TRBV6-2/TRBV6-3 TGTGCCAGCACTACTCAAGACCACCAGCCCCAGCATTTT CASTTQDHQPQHF
TRBJ2-7 TRBD2 medium-sized TRBV6-5 TGTGCCAGCAGTTACTCGACTAGCGGGGGTTCCGAGCAGTACTTC CASSYSTSGGSEQYF
TRBJ1-4 - few TRBV3-1 TGTGCCAGCAGCCAAGAGGCCGGGGGCGAAAAACTGTTTTTT CASSQEAGGEKLFF
TRBJ2-5 - large TRBV18 TGTGCCAGCTCTAACGGGACTGGTCGGTCCTTC CASSNGTGRSF